A single sample gave rise to the 4 T cell receptor beta chains below, sequenced in a study of T cell repertoires in cytomegalovirus infection. TCRdb used MiXCR to reprocess the reads, holding one entry per CDR3 protein. The sample holds a few hundred thousand distinct CDR3 sequences; roughly 20% are singletons and the top ten take around 9.3%. The sample was PBMCs. The receptors stem from a human donor in good health (CMV status not recorded). Some clones in this sample may be carry-over from other donors' samples.

This clonotype has just a few counts. The rearrangement uses TRBV20-1 and TRBJ2-7; a possible D gene is TRBD2 (6 bases). The CDR3 covers 16 residues. V dropped 6 bases and J dropped 7 bases, with 28 bases sitting between them. Germline V lookup: CDR1 DFQATT, CDR2 SNEGSKA (reference sequence). This CDR3 reads CSARPPGLGAEGEQYF. The CDR3 DNA is TGCAGTGCCAGGCCCCCGGGACTGGGAGCTGAAGGGGAGCAGTACTTC.

The V and J genes are TRBV27 and TRBJ1-6; perhaps TRBD1 as D (5 bases). Per germline, CDR1 MNHEY and CDR2 SMNVEV (reference sequence). This CDR3 spans 14 amino acids. The V end lost 3 bases, the J end lost 8 bases, and 11 bases lay between the germline ends. CDR3 bases: TGTGCCAGCAGTTTGACAGCTCCCTATTCACCCCTCCACTTT. Amino acids: CASSLTAPYSPLHF.

This clonotype showed up just a few times. The chain is built from TRBV5-6 and TRBJ2-3; D unresolved. Deletions cut 4 bases from V and 6 bases from J, with 9 bases between. This CDR3 comprises 12 residues. CDR1 is SGHDT and CDR2 is YYEEEE in the germline V gene. CDR3 loop: CASSGRLDTQYF. The CDR3 DNA sequence: TGTGCCAGCAGCGGCCGACTGGATACGCAGTATTTT.

A remark on this clonotype: Being one base from a much bigger clone, this may be a read error. V is TRBV19 and J is TRBJ1-6; D is unresolved. This CDR3 comprises 14 residues. The ends were cut back, 10 bases at V and 7 bases at J, with 17 bases in the middle. Germline V gene sequence: CDR1 LNHDA, CDR2 SQIVND (reference sequence). This chain's CDR3 is CANKTGIGNSPLHF. The CDR3 nucleotides read TGTGCCAACAAAACGGGGATCGGAAATTCACCCCTCCACTTT.